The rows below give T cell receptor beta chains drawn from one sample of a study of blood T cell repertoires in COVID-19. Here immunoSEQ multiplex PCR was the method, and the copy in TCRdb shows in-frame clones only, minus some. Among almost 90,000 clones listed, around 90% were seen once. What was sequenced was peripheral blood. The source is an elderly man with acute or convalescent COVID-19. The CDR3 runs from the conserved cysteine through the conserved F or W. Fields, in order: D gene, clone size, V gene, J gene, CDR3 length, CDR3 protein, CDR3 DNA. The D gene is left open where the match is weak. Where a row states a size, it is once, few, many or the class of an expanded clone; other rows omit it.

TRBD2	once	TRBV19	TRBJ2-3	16	CASSFRGGSRTDTQYF	TGTGCCAGTAGTTTCCGGGGAGGGTCGCGCACAGATACGCAGTATTTT
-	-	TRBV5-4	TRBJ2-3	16	CASSLGGASNVVAQYF	TGTGCCAGCAGCTTAGGCGGGGCCTCAAATGTGGTGGCGCAGTATTTT
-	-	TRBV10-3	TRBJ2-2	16	CAISPKQGTNTGELFF	TGTGCCATCAGCCCCAAACAGGGCACGAACACCGGGGAGCTGTTTTTT
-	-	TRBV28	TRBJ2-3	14	CATQGVRGTDTQYF	TGTGCAACCCAAGGGGTAAGGGGCACAGATACGCAGTATTTT
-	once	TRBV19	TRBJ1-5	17	CASSIDPRGRGNQPQHF	TGTGCCAGTAGTATAGACCCCAGGGGACGGGGCAATCAGCCCCAGCATTTT
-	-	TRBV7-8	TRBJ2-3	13	CASSLLFTDTQYF	TGTGCCAGCAGCTTACTGTTCACAGATACGCAGTATTTT
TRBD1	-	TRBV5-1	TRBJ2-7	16	CASSLGGQGSSYEQYF	TGCGCCAGCAGCTTGGGGGGACAGGGATCGTCCTACGAGCAGTACTTC
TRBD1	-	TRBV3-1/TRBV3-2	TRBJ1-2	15	CASSPRDSFNYGYTF	TGTGCCAGCAGCCCGCGGGACAGCTTTAACTATGGCTACACCTTC
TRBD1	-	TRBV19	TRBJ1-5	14	CASSGTGGIQPQHF	TGTGCCAGTAGCGGGACAGGGGGCATTCAGCCCCAGCATTTT
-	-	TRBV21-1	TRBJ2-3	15	CASSTQGEDTDTQYF	TGTGCCAGCAGTACCCAGGGGGAGGACACAGATACGCAGTATTTT
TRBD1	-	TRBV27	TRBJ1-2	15	CASGSSDRGPLGYTF	TGTGCCAGCGGGAGCTCGGACAGGGGGCCTCTAGGCTACACCTTC
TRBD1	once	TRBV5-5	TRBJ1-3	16	CASSFPTGVNGNTIYF	TGTGCCAGCAGCTTCCCGACAGGGGTTAATGGAAACACCATATATTTT
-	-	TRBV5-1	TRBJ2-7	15	CASKRPAGAEGEQYF	TGCGCCAGCAAACGACCAGCCGGGGCGGAGGGCGAGCAGTACTTC
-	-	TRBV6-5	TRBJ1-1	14	CASSYGEQGTEAFF	TGTGCCAGCAGTTACGGGGAACAGGGCACTGAAGCTTTCTTT
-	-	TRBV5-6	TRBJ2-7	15	CASSLAGDSTYEQYF	TGTGCCAGCAGCTTGGCTGGAGACAGTACCTACGAGCAGTACTTC
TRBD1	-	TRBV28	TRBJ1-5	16	CASSSPGQGAHQPQHF	TGTGCCAGCAGTTCACCGGGACAGGGGGCCCATCAGCCCCAGCATTTT
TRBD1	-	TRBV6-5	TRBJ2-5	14	CASSNRGRQETQYF	TGTGCCAGTAGTAACAGGGGGCGTCAAGAGACCCAGTACTTC
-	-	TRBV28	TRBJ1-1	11	CASSFRTEAFF	TGTGCCAGCAGTTTCCGGACTGAAGCTTTCTTT
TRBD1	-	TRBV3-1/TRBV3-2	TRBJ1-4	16	CASSQGQGVANEKLFF	TGTGCCAGCAGCCAAGGACAGGGGGTTGCTAATGAAAAACTGTTTTTT
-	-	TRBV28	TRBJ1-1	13	CASSLKPNTEAFF	TGTGCCAGCAGTTTAAAGCCTAACACTGAAGCTTTCTTT
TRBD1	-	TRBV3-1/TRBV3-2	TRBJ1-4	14	CASTPGGADEKLFF	TGTGCCAGCACCCCAGGGGGCGCGGATGAAAAACTGTTTTTT
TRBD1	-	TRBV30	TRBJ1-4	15	CAWSSQGARNEKLFF	TGTGCCTGGAGTTCCCAGGGGGCGCGGAACGAAAAACTGTTTTTT
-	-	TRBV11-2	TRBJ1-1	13	CASSLAGTSRAFF	TGTGCCAGCAGCTTAGCAGGGACATCTCGAGCTTTCTTT
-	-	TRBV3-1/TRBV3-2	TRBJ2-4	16	CASSQLIGEAKNIQYF	TGTGCCAGCAGCCAACTCATAGGAGAAGCCAAAAACATTCAGTACTTC
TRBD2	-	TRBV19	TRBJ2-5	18	CASSLRLGLAGFSETQYF	TGTGCCAGTAGCCTCCGACTGGGACTAGCTGGTTTCTCGGAGACCCAGTACTTC
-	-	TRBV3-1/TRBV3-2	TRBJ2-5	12	CASMRGQETQYF	TGTGCCAGCATGCGGGGCCAAGAGACCCAGTACTTC
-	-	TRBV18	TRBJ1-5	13	CASSENSNQPQHF	TGTGCCAGCTCGGAGAATAGCAATCAGCCCCAGCATTTT
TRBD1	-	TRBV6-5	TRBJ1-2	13	CAIRTGANYGYTF	TGTGCCATCCGAACAGGGGCCAACTATGGCTACACCTTC
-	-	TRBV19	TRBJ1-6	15	CASSTNRVPNSPLHF	TGTGCCAGTAGTACAAACAGGGTGCCAAATTCACCCCTCCACTTT
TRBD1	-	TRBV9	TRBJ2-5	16	CASSLTGTGQEETQYF	TGTGCCAGCAGCTTAACCGGGACAGGGCAAGAGGAGACCCAGTACTTC
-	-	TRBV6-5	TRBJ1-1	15	CASSPSSSGVTEAFF	TGTGCCAGCAGTCCCTCATCCAGCGGAGTCACTGAAGCTTTCTTT